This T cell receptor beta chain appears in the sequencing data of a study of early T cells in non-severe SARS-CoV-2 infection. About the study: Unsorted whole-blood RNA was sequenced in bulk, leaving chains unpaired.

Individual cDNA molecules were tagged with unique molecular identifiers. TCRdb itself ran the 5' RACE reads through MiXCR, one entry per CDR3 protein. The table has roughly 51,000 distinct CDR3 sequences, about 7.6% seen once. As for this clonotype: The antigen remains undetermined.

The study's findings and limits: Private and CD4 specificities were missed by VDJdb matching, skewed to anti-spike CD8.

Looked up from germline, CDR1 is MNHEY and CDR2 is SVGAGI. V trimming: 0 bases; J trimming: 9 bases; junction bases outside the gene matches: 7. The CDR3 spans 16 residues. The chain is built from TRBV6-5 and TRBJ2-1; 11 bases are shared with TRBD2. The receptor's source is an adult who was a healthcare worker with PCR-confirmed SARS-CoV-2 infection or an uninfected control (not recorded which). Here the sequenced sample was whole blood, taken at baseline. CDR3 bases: TGTGCCAGCAGTTACTCGGCCGGACTAGCGGGCGTTGAGCAGTTCTTC. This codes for CASSYSAGLAGVEQFF.